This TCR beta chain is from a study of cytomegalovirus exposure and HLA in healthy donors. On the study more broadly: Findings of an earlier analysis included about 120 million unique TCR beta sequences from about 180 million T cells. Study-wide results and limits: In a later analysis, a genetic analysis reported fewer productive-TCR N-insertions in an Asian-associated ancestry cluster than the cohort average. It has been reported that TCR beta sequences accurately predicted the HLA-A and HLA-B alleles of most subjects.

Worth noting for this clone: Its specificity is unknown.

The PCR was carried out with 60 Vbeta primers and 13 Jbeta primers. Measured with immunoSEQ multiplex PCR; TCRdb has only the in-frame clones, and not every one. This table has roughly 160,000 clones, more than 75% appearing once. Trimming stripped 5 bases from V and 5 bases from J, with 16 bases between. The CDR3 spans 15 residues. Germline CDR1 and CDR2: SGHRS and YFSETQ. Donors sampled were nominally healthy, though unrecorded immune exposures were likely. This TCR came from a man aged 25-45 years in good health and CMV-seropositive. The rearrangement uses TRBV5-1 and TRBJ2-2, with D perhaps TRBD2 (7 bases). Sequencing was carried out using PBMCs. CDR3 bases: TGCGCCAGCAGATTACAGGGCGGGGGTACCGGGGAGCTGTTTTTT. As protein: CASRLQGGGTGELFF.